These 14 T cell receptor beta chains share one sample of origin, sequenced in a study of blood T cell repertoires in COVID-19. Sequencing used immunoSEQ multiplex PCR; TCRdb keeps in-frame clones, though not all of them. Found here are about 250,000 clones, approximately 88% of them singletons; the top ten hold 5% to 6.5%. Specimen: peripheral blood. These receptors were collected from a young woman with COVID-19, enrolled during active disease.

The V and J genes are TRBV3-1 (or the pseudogene TRBV3-2) and TRBJ2-1; 8 bases agree with TRBD2. V shed 4 bases and J 5 bases; nucleotides not matched to a gene: 7. CDR3 length equals 15 residues. Germline V gene lookup returns CDR1 LGHDT and CDR2 YNNKEL (reference sequence). CDR3 sequence (DNA): TGTGCCAGCAGCCCGTCGGCGGGAGGTGACAATGAGCAGTTCTTC. Its translation is CASSPSAGGDNEQFF.

This clone is a singleton in its sample. The V gene is TRBV7-2, the J gene TRBJ2-3, with D perhaps TRBD1 (6 bases). Germline CDR1 SGHTA, CDR2 FQGNSA. V dropped 0 bases and J dropped 4 bases, with 11 bases sitting between them. This CDR3 is built from 15 residues. The CDR3 nucleotides read TGTGCCAGCAGCTTAGCAGGGGGAGATGCAGATACGCAGTATTTT. Amino acids: CASSLAGGDADTQYF.

J is TRBJ2-7 and V is TRBV7-9; a possible D gene is TRBD1 (6 bases). The CDR3 length is 15 residues. V gave up 1 base and J gave up 6 bases, with 16 bases separating them. Germline lookup yields CDR1 SEHNR and CDR2 FQNEAQ (reference sequence). This CDR3 is CASSLVTGWLSEQYF. CDR3 nucleotide sequence: TGTGCCAGCAGCTTAGTTACAGGGTGGTTGAGCGAGCAGTACTTC.

V and J are TRBV3-1 (or the pseudogene TRBV3-2) and TRBJ2-3, with 8 positions matching TRBD2. Germline CDR1 LGHDT, CDR2 YNNKEL (reference sequence). V lost 0 bases and J lost 0; bases outside the gene matches: 5. The CDR3 consists of 17 residues. The CDR3 protein is CASSQDRGGLSTDTQYF. In DNA, the CDR3 is TGTGCCAGCAGCCAAGATCGCGGGGGGCTTAGCACAGATACGCAGTATTTT.

The chain combines TRBV6-2 or TRBV6-3 with TRBJ2-2; D is unresolved. Trimming shortened V by 0 bases and J by 6 bases, and 8 bases separated the two germline ends. Looked up from germline, CDR1 is MNHEY and CDR2 is SVGEGT. The CDR3 length is 14 residues. DNA for the CDR3: TGTGCCAGCAGTTACTCGAGAGGCGCCGGGGAGCTGTTTTTT. It specifies CASSYSRGAGELFF.

This chain uses TRBV14 with TRBJ2-3; D may be TRBD2 (6 bases). V was clipped by 2 bases and J by 1 base, with 19 bases between them. The CDR3 totals 18 residues. CDR1 is SGHDN, CDR2 FVKESK, per germline. The CDR3 DNA is TGTGCCAGCAGCCAATCCCTTAGCGGCGGGAAACGCACAGATACGCAGTATTTT. This translates into CASSQSLSGGKRTDTQYF. The whole variable domain, filled in from reference TRBV14 and TRBJ2-3, reads EAGVTQFPSHSVIEKGQTVTLRCDPISGHDNLYWYRRVMGKEIKFLLHFVKESKQDESGMPNNRFLAERTGGTYSTLKVQPAELEDSGVYFCASSQSLSGGKRTDTQYFGPGTRLTVL.

This sequence joins TRBV6-5 and TRBJ1-1; D perhaps matches TRBD1 (5 bases). The CDR3 is 13 residues long. Germline V gives CDR1 MNHEY, CDR2 SVGAGI. The V end lost 1 base, the J end lost 4 bases, and 7 bases lay between the germline ends. CDR3 residues: CASSYWGGTEAFF. In DNA, the CDR3 is TGTGCCAGCAGTTACTGGGGGGGCACTGAAGCTTTCTTT.

The V and J genes are TRBV7-9 and TRBJ2-3; 10 nucleotides line up with TRBD1. After removal of 4 bases from V and 5 bases from J, the junction contained 6 bases not matched to a gene. CDR3 length equals 15 residues. Germline-derived CDR1 and CDR2 are SEHNR and FQNEAQ (reference sequence). The CDR3 DNA reads as TGTGCCAGCAGCTCTCCGGACAGGGGGGAAGATACGCAGTATTTT. Translated: CASSSPDRGEDTQYF.

The chain joins TRBV6-5 to TRBJ1-1, with D possibly TRBD1 on 6 matching bases. Trimming shortened V by 6 bases and J by 1 base, and 9 bases separated the two germline ends. This CDR3 spans 13 amino acids. CDR1 and CDR2 from the germline V gene are MNHEY and SVGAGI. The CDR3 nucleotides are TGTGCCAGCAGCCACAGGGAGAACACTGAAGCTTTCTTT. This gives the protein CASSHRENTEAFF.

The rearrangement links TRBV30 to TRBJ2-7; D might be TRBD1 (6 bases). This CDR3 has 13 residues. Per germline, CDR1 GTSNPN and CDR2 SVGIG (reference sequence). Between the trimmed V and J ends, which lost 2 bases and 6 bases, there was a span of 14 bases. The CDR3 spells CAWSRTGRIEQYV. In nucleotides, the CDR3 is TGTGCCTGGAGTCGTACAGGGCGAATCGAGCAGTACGTC.

This clone appeared a few times. The gene calls are TRBV2 and TRBJ2-3; 9 positions agree with TRBD2. V lost 8 bases to trimming and J lost 4 bases; unmatched junction nucleotides: 10. In germline, CDR1 is SNHLY, CDR2 FYNNEI. The CDR3 sequence is 15 residues long. CDR3 sequence: CASLQLAGDPDTQYF. CDR3 sequence (DNA): TGTGCCAGCCTCCAACTAGCGGGTGACCCAGATACGCAGTATTTT.

This chain joins TRBV11-3 and TRBJ2-1; D is perhaps TRBD2 (6 bases). Trimming took 6 bases from V and 4 from J, leaving 22 bases between them. Germline CDR1 reads SGHNT; CDR2 reads YENEEA. The CDR3 runs 17 residues. CDR3 DNA sequence: TGTGCCAGCAGTGTCGAGGAAACCAGCGGGCGTTACAATGAGCAGTTCTTC. Translating it yields CASSVEETSGRYNEQFF.

This chain uses TRBV7-9 with TRBJ2-7; 9 bases line up with TRBD1. Looked up from germline, CDR1 is SEHNR and CDR2 is FQNEAQ (reference sequence). V dropped 4 bases and J dropped 4; count of bases not matched to a gene: 2. This CDR3 spans 13 amino acids. The CDR3 is CASSSQGAYEQYF. CDR3 sequence (DNA): TGTGCCAGCAGCTCACAGGGGGCGTACGAGCAGTACTTC.

J is TRBJ1-2 and V is TRBV10-3; TRBD1 aligns across 7 bases. The CDR3 contains 15 residues. Germline trimming cut 0 bases from V and 3 bases from J; bases unmatched to any gene: 4. The V gene's germline CDR1 is ENHRY and CDR2 SYGVKD. The CDR3 spells CAISESQGGYYGYTF. The DNA of the CDR3 is TGTGCCATCAGTGAGTCGCAGGGGGGATACTATGGCTACACCTTC.